The 14 T cell receptor beta chains reported below all come from one sample, sequenced in a study of blood T cell repertoires in COVID-19. The assay was immunoSEQ multiplex PCR, and TCRdb's table has in-frame clones only and misses some. Here the sample spans some 250,000 clones, 88% being singletons. Sample: peripheral blood. The receptors derive from a woman aged 25 to 39 with acute or convalescent COVID-19.

This chain uses TRBV25-1 with TRBJ2-2, with D perhaps matching TRBD2 (6 bases). V lost 5 bases, J lost 4 bases, and 20 bases lay in between. The V gene's germline CDR1 is MGHDK and CDR2 SYGVNS. The CDR3 sequence is 17 residues long. The CDR3 DNA follows: TGTGCCAGCAGTTATACCGGGAGAGTTAAAGGCACCGGGGAGCTGTTTTTT. Residues: CASSYTGRVKGTGELFF.

Points on this clone: Its ends do not fully match the called genes, so a read error is possible. This CDR3 is also generated by other DNA sequences in the sample. The chain carries TRBV5-1 and TRBJ2-7; 9 bases are shared with TRBD2. The germline V gene encodes CDR1 SGHRS and CDR2 YFSETQ. There are 15 residues in the CDR3. The CDR3 region is CASSLFASGTYEQYF. The CDR3 DNA reads as TGTGCCAGCAGCTTATTTGCTAGCGGGACTTACGAGCAGTACTTC.

The chain carries TRBV4-1 and TRBJ2-2; possibly TRBD2 for D (6 bases). Germline CDR1 reads MGHRA; CDR2 reads YSYEKL. V lost 4 bases and J lost 7, with 7 bases in between. The CDR3 extends over 12 amino acids. The CDR3 spells CASSLSGGELFF. CDR3 in DNA: TGCGCCAGCAGCCTTAGCGGCGGGGAGCTGTTTTTT.

The V gene is TRBV10-2, the J gene TRBJ1-4, with unresolved D. In germline, CDR1 is WSHSY, CDR2 SAAADI. V lost 0 bases, J lost 0 bases, and 11 bases lay in between. The CDR3 totals 17 residues. CDR3 residues: CASSESGQAATNEKLFF. The CDR3 coding sequence is TGCGCCAGCAGTGAGTCTGGGCAGGCCGCAACTAATGAAAAACTGTTTTTT.

The chain uses TRBV6-6 and TRBJ1-6; 8 bases match TRBD1. The CDR3 has 14 amino acids. The trim removed 5 bases at V and 8 bases at J, leaving 5 bases unmatched. Germline CDR1 is MNHNY and CDR2 is SVGAGI (reference sequence). The CDR3 here is CASSKTGGDSPLHF. As DNA, the CDR3 is TGTGCCAGCAGTAAAACAGGGGGTGATTCACCCCTCCACTTT.

V is TRBV3-1 (or the pseudogene TRBV3-2) and J is TRBJ2-7, with TRBD1 matching over 10 bases. The CDR3 totals 15 residues. Germline V gene data show CDR1 as LGHDT and CDR2 as YNNKEL (reference sequence). The trim removed 6 bases at V and 3 bases at J, leaving 8 bases unmatched. CDR3 nucleotide sequence: TGTGCCAGCAGTCTCGGGACAGGGGTTTACTACGAGCAGTACTTC. Translation gives CASSLGTGVYYEQYF.

The chain uses TRBV27 and TRBJ1-1; weak D call: TRBD1 (6 bases). The CDR3 runs 16 residues. Germline lookup yields CDR1 MNHEY and CDR2 SMNVEV (reference sequence). With 4 bases removed from V and 5 bases from J, the gap between germline ends came to 20 bases. The CDR3 spells CASSSFRAGVHTEAFF. For the CDR3, the DNA is TGTGCCAGCAGTTCTTTCCGGGCAGGGGTGCATACTGAAGCTTTCTTT.

The chain has TRBV28 and TRBJ2-1, with a tentative D call TRBD1 (7 bases). V lost 8 bases, J lost 12 bases, and 11 bases lay in between. Germline assignment: CDR1 MDHEN and CDR2 SYDVKM. The CDR3 runs 10 residues. The CDR3 loop is CASGGTAQFF. CDR3 nucleotide sequence: TGTGCCAGCGGGGGGACAGCGCAGTTCTTC.

V and J are TRBV14 and TRBJ2-7, with D possibly being TRBD2 (5 bases). V lost 2 bases to trimming and J lost 5 bases, with 13 bases between them. The CDR3 covers 14 residues. Germline V CDR1 and CDR2: SGHDN, FVKESK. Here the CDR3 reads CASSQTGVPHEQYF. Here the CDR3 DNA reads TGTGCCAGCAGCCAAACCGGGGTTCCGCACGAGCAGTACTTC.

This sequence joins TRBV6-5 and TRBJ2-1; tentatively, D is TRBD2 (6 bases). CDR1 is MNHEY and CDR2 is SVGAGI in the germline V gene. Between the trimmed V and J ends, which lost 4 bases and 7 bases, there was a span of 14 bases. The CDR3 runs 14 residues. The CDR3 coding sequence is TGTGCCAGCAGTTTGGACTATGGTGGTAATGAGCAGTTCTTC. Translated: CASSLDYGGNEQFF.

This clone has a handful of counts. V is TRBV6-2 or TRBV6-3 and J is TRBJ2-3; 16 bases fit TRBD2. Per the germline V gene, CDR1 is MNHEY and CDR2 is SVGEGT. The trim removed 2 bases at V and 2 bases at J, leaving 7 bases unmatched. This CDR3 is built from 19 residues. Here the CDR3 DNA reads TGTGCCAGCAGTTACACCGGGACTAGCGGGAGGGCGATCACAGATACGCAGTATTTT. Its translation is CASSYTGTSGRAITDTQYF.

The V call is TRBV5-1, the J call TRBJ2-5; no clear D. The CDR3 length is 11 residues. V was trimmed by 4 bases and J by 7 bases, leaving 8 bases between them. Germline lookup yields CDR1 SGHRS and CDR2 YFSETQ. The CDR3 reads CASSASRTQYF. In DNA form, the CDR3 reads TGCGCCAGCAGCGCGTCTCGGACCCAGTACTTC.

The chain has TRBV6-6 and TRBJ2-3, with TRBD2 matching 9 bases. This CDR3 has 14 residues. J gave up 5 bases and V 6 bases, and 6 bases lay outside the gene matches. Germline-derived CDR1 and CDR2 are MNHNY and SVGAGI (reference sequence). CDR3 protein: CASRGSGSGDTQYF. The CDR3 region has the DNA TGTGCCAGCAGGGGTAGCGGGAGTGGAGATACGCAGTATTTT.

The V gene is TRBV4-2, the J gene TRBJ1-3, with D perhaps matching TRBD1 (6 bases). V gave up 4 bases and J gave up 4 bases, with 17 bases separating them. Germline CDR1 reads LGHNA; CDR2 reads YNFKEQ. This CDR3 comprises 16 residues. For the CDR3, the DNA is TGTGCCAGCAGCCCTAGAAACAGGGTGGGCGGAAACACCATATATTTT. Its translation is CASSPRNRVGGNTIYF.